This TCR beta chain was recovered during a study of CD8 T cells in acute hepatitis C reinfection (dated by TCRdb to about 2021). For the study in its entirety: Both during acute infection and after viral clearance, the study profiled the TCRbeta repertoire of CD8+ T cells that were specific for the HCV NS3-1073 epitope. Paired acute and follow-up samples were contributed by four spontaneous resolvers. The paper as a whole reports these results and caveats: Regardless of outcome, over 10 public clonotypes were found, and one public clonotype used V04-02/J02-02. Few CDR3 sequences were shared with other epitopes, and differences in sequencing approaches may have limited exact matching. Chronically infected subjects had no follow-up repertoires because NS3-1073 specific cells were too rare to sort. NS3-1073 specific repertoires were highly diverse, with no significant diversity differences between acute resolver, follow-up resolver and acute chronic samples. Because bulk sequencing covered only the TCRbeta chain, the alphabeta pairing of the public clonotypes could not be determined.

Genomic DNA was extracted from FACS-sorted cells, and TCRbeta chain sequencing was performed through the commercial immunoSEQ service. On the study's bioinformatics: The repertoire data were analyzed using ImmunoSEQ Analyzer software v3.0 and R v3.5.1. Only productive rearrangements were analyzed, because any sequences with stop codons or out-of-frame rearrangements were filtered out. The sequencing provider supplied the metrics for Simpson diversity, Shannon entropy, CDR3 length and nucleotide addition. Clonotypes were categorized by frequency as dominant, sub-dominant, low or lowest abundance, and clonotypes below 0.1% were excluded from most analyses. A CDR3 amino acid clonotype was called public if the clonotype appeared in at least two subjects at a cumulative frequency of at least 0.5%. Held by TCRdb, this immuneACCESS table contains in-frame sequences only and omits some clones. Under half of the omission traces to an unresolved V gene where checked; the cause of the rest is unknown. V and J calls and clone size come straight from that table; D and trimming were deduced from the DNA. A total of 35,000 to 40,000 clones appear in this sample, 85% to 90% of them only once. The top ten constitute 0.5% of the sample.

The time point label on this specimen signifies: naive CD8 control sorted from an acute-time-point sample. Enrolled in the Montreal Hepatitis C Cohort (HEPCO) in Canada, the donors were people who inject drugs, and these donors were followed every 3 months. A positive HCV RNA or antibody test that followed a negative test within the previous 24 weeks was the definition used for acute primary HCV infection. Surface staining used CD3, CD8 and CD45RO antibodies, with an aqua fixable dye to exclude dead cells. The cohort also included about 6 subjects who developed chronic infection, defined as HCV RNA positivity at 24 weeks. Once thawed from cryostorage, peripheral blood mononuclear cells underwent negative selection via the MACS CD8+ T cell Isolation Kit to obtain CD8+ T cells. Sorting of the cells was done on a BD FACSAria II cell sorter. For this clone: Its antigen is still unknown. No base qualities exist here, and no much larger clone lies one base off it.

Sequenced material: naive CD8+ T cells from PBMCs. According to the study, the label for this sample's cell subset or site signals: sorted total naive CD45RO-negative CD8+ T cells. The receptor's source is a man under 40 with chronic hepatitis C.

The CDR3 here reads CASSLGQGGSAGELFF. Read as DNA, the sequence is TGCGCCAGCAGCCTCGGACAGGGTGGAAGCGCCGGGGAGCTGTTTTTT. Recombination connected TRBV5-1 to TRBJ2-2; 8 bases in the middle match TRBD1. The CDR1 and CDR2 encoded by the germline V gene are SGHRS and YFSETQ. V loses 4 bases at its end and J loses 6 bases; junction bases beyond the gene matches: 11. The CDR3 holds 16 amino acids from the cysteine to the phenylalanine. Of all the DNA, just the CDR3 is kept, 48 bases in frame from base 1. Supplemented by the reference TRBV5-1 and TRBJ2-2 proteins around the CDR3, the complete variable domain is KAGVTQTPRYLIKTRGQQVTLSCSPISGHRSVSWYQQTPGQGLQFLFEYFSETQRNKGNFPGRFSGRQFSNSRSEMNVSTLELGDSALYLCASSLGQGGSAGELFFGEGSRLTVL.